This T cell receptor beta chain came from a study of cytomegalovirus exposure and HLA in healthy donors. V lost 2 bases and J 2 bases, leaving 11 bases between the germline ends. Per the germline V gene, CDR1 is SNHLY and CDR2 is FYNNEI. The length of the CDR3 is 15 residues. This clone appeared a single time. Its target is unknown. Study-wide points: A missense DCLRE1C variant was associated with V- and J-gene trimming of TCR beta chains in a later analysis, and an independent cohort replicated the association. TRBV6-2, TRBV6-3 and some other V segments were excluded as indistinguishable. Rare TCR sequences predominated, though certain public TCRs were found in many donors. In vitro confirmation showed a few CMV-associated chains to be CMV antigen specific.

The PCR contained 60 Vbeta and 13 Jbeta primers. TCRdb's table, derived via immunoSEQ multiplex PCR, lists solely in-frame clones and lacks some. The sample consists of approximately 110,000 clones, almost 75% of them appearing once. J is TRBJ2-3 and V is TRBV2; D gene ambiguous. Sequencing was carried out using PBMCs. This TCR came from a man aged 40-55 years in good health and CMV-seronegative. The CDR3 nucleotides are TGTGCCAGCAGTGAACTGTTTAGTTACACAGATACGCAGTATTTT. Protein: CASSELFSYTDTQYF.